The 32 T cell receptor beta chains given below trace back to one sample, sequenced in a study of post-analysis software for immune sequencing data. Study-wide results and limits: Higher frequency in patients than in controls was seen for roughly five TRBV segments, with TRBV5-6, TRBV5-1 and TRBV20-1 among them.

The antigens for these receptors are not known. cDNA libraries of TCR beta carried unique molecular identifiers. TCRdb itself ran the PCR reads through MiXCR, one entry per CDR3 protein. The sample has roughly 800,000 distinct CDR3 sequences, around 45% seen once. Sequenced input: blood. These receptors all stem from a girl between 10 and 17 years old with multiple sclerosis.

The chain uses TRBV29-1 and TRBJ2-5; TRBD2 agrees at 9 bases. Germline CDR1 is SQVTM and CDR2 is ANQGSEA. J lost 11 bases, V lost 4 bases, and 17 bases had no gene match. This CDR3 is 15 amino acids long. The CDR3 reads CSVVEAGGRSNEQYF. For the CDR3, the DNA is TGCAGCGTTGTAGAAGCGGGAGGAAGATCCAATGAGCAGTACTTC.

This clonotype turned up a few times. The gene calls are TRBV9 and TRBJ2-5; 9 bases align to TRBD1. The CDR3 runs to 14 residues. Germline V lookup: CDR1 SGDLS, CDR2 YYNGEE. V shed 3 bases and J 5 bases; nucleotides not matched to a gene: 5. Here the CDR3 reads CASSAETGGETQYF. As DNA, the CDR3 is TGTGCCAGCAGCGCCGAGACAGGGGGTGAGACCCAGTACTTC.

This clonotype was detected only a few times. The CDR3, as DNA: TGTGCCAGCAGCTTAGTGGCCCTAGCGGGAGGGAAGGCCAAAAACATTCAGTACTTC. It is translated as CASSLVALAGGKAKNIQYF. V gene TRBV7-2 combines with J gene TRBJ2-4; TRBD2 agrees at 12 bases. There are 19 residues in the CDR3. The V segment lost 1 base and the J segment 1 base; nucleotides outside the gene matches: 8. Per the germline V gene, CDR1 is SGHTA and CDR2 is FQGNSA.

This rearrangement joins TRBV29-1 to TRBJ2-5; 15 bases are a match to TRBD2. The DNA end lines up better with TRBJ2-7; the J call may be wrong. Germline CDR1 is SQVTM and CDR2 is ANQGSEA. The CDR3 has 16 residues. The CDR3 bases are TGCAGCGTTGTACAGGGACTAGCGGGAGGTCCGGGCGAGCAGTACTTC. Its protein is CSVVQGLAGGPGEQYF.

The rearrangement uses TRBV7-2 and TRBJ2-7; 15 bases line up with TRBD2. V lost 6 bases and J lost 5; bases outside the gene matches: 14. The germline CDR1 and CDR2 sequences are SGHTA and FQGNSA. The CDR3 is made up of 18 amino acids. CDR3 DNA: TGTGCCAGCAGACCGGGACTAGCGGGAGGCTGGGGAGGGGACGAGCAGTACTTC. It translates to CASRPGLAGGWGGDEQYF.

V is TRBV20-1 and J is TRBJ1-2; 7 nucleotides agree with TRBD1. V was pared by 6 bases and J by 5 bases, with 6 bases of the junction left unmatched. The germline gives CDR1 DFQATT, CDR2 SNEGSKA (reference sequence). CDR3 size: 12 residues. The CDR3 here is CSAPGQVYGYTF. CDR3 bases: TGCAGTGCCCCAGGACAGGTTTATGGCTACACCTTC.

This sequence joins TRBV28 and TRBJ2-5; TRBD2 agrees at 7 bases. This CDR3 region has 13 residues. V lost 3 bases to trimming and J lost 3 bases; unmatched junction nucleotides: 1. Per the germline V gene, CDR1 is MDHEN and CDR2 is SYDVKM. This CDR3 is CASSFREEETQYF. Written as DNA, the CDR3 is TGTGCCAGCAGTTTCCGGGAGGAAGAGACCCAGTACTTC.

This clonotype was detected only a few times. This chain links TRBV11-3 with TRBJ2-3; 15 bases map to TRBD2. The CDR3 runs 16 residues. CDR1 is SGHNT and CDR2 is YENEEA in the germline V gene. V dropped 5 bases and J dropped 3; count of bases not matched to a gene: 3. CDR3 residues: CASSAGLAGGTDTQYF. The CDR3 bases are TGTGCCAGCAGCGCTGGACTAGCGGGAGGGACAGATACGCAGTATTTT.

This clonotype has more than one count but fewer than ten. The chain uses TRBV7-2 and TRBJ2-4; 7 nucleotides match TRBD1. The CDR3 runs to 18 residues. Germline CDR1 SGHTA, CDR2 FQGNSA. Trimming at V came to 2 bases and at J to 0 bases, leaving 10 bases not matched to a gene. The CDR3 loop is CASSLIVFGQVAKNIQYF. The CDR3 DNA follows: TGTGCCAGCAGCTTAATTGTATTTGGACAGGTAGCCAAAAACATTCAGTACTTC.

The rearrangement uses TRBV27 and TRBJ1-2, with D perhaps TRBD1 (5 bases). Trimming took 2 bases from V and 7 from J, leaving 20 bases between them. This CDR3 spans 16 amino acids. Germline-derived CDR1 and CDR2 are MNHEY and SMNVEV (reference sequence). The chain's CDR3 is CASSLGSGGAGGGYTF. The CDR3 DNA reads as TGTGCCAGCAGTTTAGGGAGCGGAGGGGCCGGGGGTGGCTACACCTTC.

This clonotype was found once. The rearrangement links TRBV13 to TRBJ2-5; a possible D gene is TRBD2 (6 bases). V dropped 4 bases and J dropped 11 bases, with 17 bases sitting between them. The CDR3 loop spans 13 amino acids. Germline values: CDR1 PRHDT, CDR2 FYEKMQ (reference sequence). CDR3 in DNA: TGTGCCAGCAGCTCGGACTCCCCTCGGGAGCAGTACTTC. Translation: CASSSDSPREQYF.

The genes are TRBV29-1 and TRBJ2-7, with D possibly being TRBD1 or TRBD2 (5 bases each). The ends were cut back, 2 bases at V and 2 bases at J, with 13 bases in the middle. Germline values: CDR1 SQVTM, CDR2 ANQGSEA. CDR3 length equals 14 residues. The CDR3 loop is CSVEIRDQTYEQYF. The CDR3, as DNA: TGCAGCGTTGAAATCCGGGACCAGACCTACGAGCAGTACTTC.

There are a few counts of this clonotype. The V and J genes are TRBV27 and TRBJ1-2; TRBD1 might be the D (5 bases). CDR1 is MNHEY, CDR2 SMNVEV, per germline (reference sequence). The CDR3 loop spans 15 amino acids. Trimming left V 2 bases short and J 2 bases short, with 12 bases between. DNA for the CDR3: TGTGCCAGCAGTTTAAGGGGCAGGAGAAACTATGGCTACACCTTC. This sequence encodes CASSLRGRRNYGYTF.

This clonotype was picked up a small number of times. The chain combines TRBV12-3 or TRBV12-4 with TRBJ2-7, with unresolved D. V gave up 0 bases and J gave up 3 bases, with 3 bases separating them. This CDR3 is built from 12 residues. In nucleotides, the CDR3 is TGTGCCAGCAGTTTAGCGGTCTACGAGCAGTACTTC. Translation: CASSLAVYEQYF.

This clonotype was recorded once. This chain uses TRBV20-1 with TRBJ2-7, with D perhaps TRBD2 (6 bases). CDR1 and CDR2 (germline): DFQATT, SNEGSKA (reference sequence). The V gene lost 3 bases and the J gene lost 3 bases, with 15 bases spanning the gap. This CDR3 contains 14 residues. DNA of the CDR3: TGCAGTGCTAGTTGGGGAGGCGACTACTACGAGCAGTACTTC. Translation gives CSASWGGDYYEQYF.

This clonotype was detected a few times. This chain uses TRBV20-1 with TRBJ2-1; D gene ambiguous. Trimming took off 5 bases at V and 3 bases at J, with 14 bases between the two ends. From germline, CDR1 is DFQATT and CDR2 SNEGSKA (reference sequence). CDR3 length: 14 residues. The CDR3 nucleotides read TGCAGTGCTTGCCCCTCCTCGGTCTACAATGAGCAGTTCTTC. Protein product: CSACPSSVYNEQFF.

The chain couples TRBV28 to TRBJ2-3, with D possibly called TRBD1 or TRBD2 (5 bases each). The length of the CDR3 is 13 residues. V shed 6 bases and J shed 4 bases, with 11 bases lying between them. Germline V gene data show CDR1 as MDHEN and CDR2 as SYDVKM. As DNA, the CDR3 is TGTGCCAGCAGCGCCGGGACCGCAGATACGCAGTATTTT. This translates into CASSAGTADTQYF.

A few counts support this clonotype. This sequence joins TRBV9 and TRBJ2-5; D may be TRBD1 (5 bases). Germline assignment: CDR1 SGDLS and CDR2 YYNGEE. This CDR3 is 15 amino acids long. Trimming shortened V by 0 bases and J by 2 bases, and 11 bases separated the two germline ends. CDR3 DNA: TGTGCCAGCAGCGTAGCTACAGGACCTCAAGAGACCCAGTACTTC. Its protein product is CASSVATGPQETQYF.

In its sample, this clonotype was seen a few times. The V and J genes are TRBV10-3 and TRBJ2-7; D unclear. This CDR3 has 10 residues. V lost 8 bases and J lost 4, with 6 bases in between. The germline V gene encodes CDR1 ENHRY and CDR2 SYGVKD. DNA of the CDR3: TGTGCCATCGGTGGGTACGAGCAGTACTTC. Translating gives CAIGGYEQYF.

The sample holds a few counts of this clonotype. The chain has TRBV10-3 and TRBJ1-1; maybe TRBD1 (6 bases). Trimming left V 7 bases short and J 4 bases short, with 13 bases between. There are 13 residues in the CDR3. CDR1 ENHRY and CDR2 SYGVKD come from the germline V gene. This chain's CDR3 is CAITKGEGTEAFF. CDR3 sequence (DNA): TGTGCCATCACGAAGGGGGAGGGCACTGAAGCTTTCTTT.

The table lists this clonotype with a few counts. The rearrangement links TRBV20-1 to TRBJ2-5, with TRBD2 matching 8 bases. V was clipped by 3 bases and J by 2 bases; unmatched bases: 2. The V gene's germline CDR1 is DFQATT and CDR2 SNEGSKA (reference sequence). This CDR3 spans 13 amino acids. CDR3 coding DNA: TGCAGTGCTAGTTTAGCGGGGCAAGAGACCCAGTACTTC. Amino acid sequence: CSASLAGQETQYF.

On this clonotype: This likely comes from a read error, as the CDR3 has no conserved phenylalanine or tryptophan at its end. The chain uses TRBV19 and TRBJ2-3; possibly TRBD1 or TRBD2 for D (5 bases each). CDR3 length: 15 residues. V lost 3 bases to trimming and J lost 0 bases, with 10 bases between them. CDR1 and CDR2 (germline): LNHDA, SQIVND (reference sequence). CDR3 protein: CASSMNGASTDTQYL. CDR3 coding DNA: TGTGCCAGTAGTATGAACGGGGCCAGCACAGATACGCAGTATCTT.

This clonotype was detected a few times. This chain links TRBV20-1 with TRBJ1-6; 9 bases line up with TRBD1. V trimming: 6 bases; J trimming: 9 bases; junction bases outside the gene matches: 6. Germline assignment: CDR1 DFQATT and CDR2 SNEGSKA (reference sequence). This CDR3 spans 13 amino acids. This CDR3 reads CSALDRGVSPLHF. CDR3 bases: TGCAGTGCCTTGGACAGGGGCGTTTCACCCCTCCACTTT.

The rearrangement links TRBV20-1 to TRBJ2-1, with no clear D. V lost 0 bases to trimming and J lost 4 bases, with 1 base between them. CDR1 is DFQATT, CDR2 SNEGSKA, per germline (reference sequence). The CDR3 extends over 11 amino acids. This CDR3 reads CSAREYNEQFF. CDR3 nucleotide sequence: TGCAGTGCTAGAGAATACAATGAGCAGTTCTTC.

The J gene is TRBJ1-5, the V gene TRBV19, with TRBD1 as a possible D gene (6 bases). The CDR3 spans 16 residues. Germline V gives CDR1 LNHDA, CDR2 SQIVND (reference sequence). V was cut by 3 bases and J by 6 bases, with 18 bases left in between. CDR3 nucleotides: TGTGCCAGTAGTATCTCCGCACAGGGTATCGGTCAGCCCCAGCATTTT. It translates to CASSISAQGIGQPQHF.

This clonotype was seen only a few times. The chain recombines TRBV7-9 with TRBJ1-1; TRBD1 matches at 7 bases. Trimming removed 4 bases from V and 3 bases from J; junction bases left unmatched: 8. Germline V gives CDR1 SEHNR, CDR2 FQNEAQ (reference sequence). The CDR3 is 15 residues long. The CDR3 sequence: CASSSSGTAYTEAFF. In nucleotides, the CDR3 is TGTGCCAGCAGCTCCTCCGGGACAGCCTACACTGAAGCTTTCTTT.

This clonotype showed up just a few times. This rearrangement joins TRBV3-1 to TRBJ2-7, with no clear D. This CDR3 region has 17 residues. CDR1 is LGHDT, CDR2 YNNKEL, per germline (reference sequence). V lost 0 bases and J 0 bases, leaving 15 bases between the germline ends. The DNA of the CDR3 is TGTGCCAGCAGCCAAGAATACCTGCACAAGTCCTCCTACGAGCAGTACTTC. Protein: CASSQEYLHKSSYEQYF.

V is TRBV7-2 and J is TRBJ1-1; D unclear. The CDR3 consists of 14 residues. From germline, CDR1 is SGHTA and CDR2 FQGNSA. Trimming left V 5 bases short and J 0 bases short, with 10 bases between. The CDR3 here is CASSTSEVNTEAFF. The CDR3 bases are TGTGCCAGCAGCACCTCCGAGGTGAACACTGAAGCTTTCTTT. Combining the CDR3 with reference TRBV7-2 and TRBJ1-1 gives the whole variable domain GAGVSQSPSNKVTEKGKDVELRCDPISGHTALYWYRQSLGQGLEFLIYFQGNSAPDKSGLPSDRFSAERTGGSVSTLTIQRTQQEDSAVYLCASSTSEVNTEAFFGQGTRLTVV.

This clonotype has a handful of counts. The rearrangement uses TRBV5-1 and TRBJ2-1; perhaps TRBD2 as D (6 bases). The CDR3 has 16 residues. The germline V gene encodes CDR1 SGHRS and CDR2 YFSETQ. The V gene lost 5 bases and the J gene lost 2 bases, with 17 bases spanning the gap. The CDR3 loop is CASSPSLARTYNEQFF. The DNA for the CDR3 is TGCGCCAGCAGTCCGAGTCTAGCGAGAACCTACAATGAGCAGTTCTTC.

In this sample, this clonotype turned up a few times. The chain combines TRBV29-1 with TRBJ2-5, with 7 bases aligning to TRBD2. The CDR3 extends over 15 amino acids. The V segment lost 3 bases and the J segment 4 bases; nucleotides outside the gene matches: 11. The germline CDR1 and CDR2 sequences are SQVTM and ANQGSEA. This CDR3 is CSVDVAYRGGETQYF. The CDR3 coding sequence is TGCAGCGTTGACGTGGCGTACCGCGGGGGAGAGACCCAGTACTTC.

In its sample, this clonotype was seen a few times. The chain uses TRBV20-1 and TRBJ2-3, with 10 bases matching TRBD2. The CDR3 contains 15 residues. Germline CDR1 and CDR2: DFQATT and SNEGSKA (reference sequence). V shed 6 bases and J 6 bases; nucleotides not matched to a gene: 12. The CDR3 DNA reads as TGCAGTGCCTCTGGGTCTAGCGGGAGTGGGGATACGCAGTATTTT. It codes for CSASGSSGSGDTQYF.

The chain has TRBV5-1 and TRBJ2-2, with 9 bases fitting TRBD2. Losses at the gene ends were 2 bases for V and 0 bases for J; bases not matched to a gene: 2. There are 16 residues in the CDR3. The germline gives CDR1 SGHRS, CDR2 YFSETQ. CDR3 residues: CASSFTSGSNTGELFF. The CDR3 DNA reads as TGCGCCAGCAGCTTTACTAGCGGGTCGAACACCGGGGAGCTGTTTTTT.